These 16 T cell receptor beta chains came from one sample sequenced in a study of blood T cell repertoires in COVID-19 (dated by TCRdb to about 2020). Library prep was done by the immunoSEQ multiplex PCR assay. Not all clones reach the TCRdb copy of this immuneACCESS table, which keeps in-frame sequences only. Checked studies attribute under half of the gap to unresolved V genes and leave the rest unexplained. In all, the sample holds about 160,000 clones, and around 90% of those were seen once. Roughly 0.58% of the sample comes from the top ten. The sequencing sample was made of peripheral blood. These TCRs come from a man between 60 and 75 years old with COVID-19, enrolled during active disease.

This clone was recorded only once. The gene calls are TRBV7-2 and TRBJ2-1, with 11 positions matching TRBD1. V trimming: 0 bases; J trimming: 2 bases; junction bases outside the gene matches: 3. CDR3 length equals 17 residues. Looked up from germline, CDR1 is SGHTA and CDR2 is FQGNSA. Here the CDR3 DNA reads TGTGCCAGCAGCTTAGCCCGGACAGGGGGCCCCTACAATGAGCAGTTCTTC. Protein product: CASSLARTGGPYNEQFF.

The J gene is TRBJ1-5, the V gene TRBV19; TRBD1 aligns across 9 bases. The CDR3 has 16 residues. J lost 1 base, V lost 7 bases, and 8 bases had no gene match. Germline V lookup: CDR1 LNHDA, CDR2 SQIVND (reference sequence). The CDR3 region is CASTLGGTGSNQPQHF. The CDR3 DNA reads as TGTGCCAGTACCCTAGGCGGGACAGGGAGCAATCAGCCCCAGCATTTT.

V gene TRBV6-5 combines with J gene TRBJ1-2; D possibly corresponds to TRBD1 (6 bases). Germline V lookup: CDR1 MNHEY, CDR2 SVGAGI. This CDR3 spans 13 amino acids. The V end was cut by 5 bases, the J end by 5 bases, with 12 bases between. CDR3 coding DNA: TGTGCCAGCAGTCCCGGGACACATTATGGCTACACCTTC. This codes for CASSPGTHYGYTF.

This clone was seen just once. This sequence joins TRBV2 and TRBJ1-6; D unresolved. Germline V gene lookup returns CDR1 SNHLY and CDR2 FYNNEI. The CDR3 spans 15 residues. Trimming took off 7 bases at V and 2 bases at J, with 12 bases between the two ends. The CDR3 nucleotides are TGTGCCAGCAACCAGGCCAATACCTATAATTCACCCCTCCACTTT. Amino acid sequence: CASNQANTYNSPLHF.

The J gene is TRBJ2-3, the V gene TRBV7-2; tentative D call: TRBD1 (5 bases). The CDR3 contains 16 residues. Looked up from germline, CDR1 is SGHTA and CDR2 is FQGNSA. Trimming took off 4 bases at V and 0 bases at J, with 14 bases between the two ends. This chain's CDR3 is CASSSPKGRSTDTQYF. The CDR3 DNA follows: TGTGCCAGCAGCTCGCCTAAGGGGCGGAGCACAGATACGCAGTATTTT.

The V call is TRBV7-2, the J call TRBJ1-6; the D gene is possibly TRBD1 (6 bases). Germline values: CDR1 SGHTA, CDR2 FQGNSA. CDR3 length: 13 amino acids. V shed 6 bases and J shed 6 bases, with 9 bases lying between them. The CDR3 protein is CASSSQGNSPLHF. The CDR3 region has the DNA TGTGCCAGCAGTTCACAGGGTAATTCACCCCTCCACTTT.

The chain recombines TRBV5-1 with TRBJ2-3; D not resolved. Per germline, CDR1 SGHRS and CDR2 YFSETQ. The V and J ends lost 1 base and 3 bases respectively, with 6 bases between them. This CDR3 is built from 13 residues. CDR3 sequence: CASSLSGTDTQYF. CDR3 coding DNA: TGCGCCAGCAGCTTGTCGGGTACAGATACGCAGTATTTT.

This clone occurred once. The chain carries TRBV30 and TRBJ2-7; no definite D call. This CDR3 spans 11 amino acids. Trimming took off 2 bases at V and 4 bases at J, with 6 bases between the two ends. Germline CDR1 and CDR2: GTSNPN and SVGIG (reference sequence). CDR3 in amino acids: CAWSYRYEQYF. CDR3 in DNA: TGTGCCTGGAGTTACAGATACGAGCAGTACTTC.

On this clone: A read error is possible here, since a much larger clone lies one base away. The chain couples TRBV7-8 to TRBJ2-7; 9 bases are shared with TRBD1. Germline V gives CDR1 SGHVS, CDR2 FQNEAQ. The CDR3 covers 13 residues. With 5 bases clipped from V and 2 bases from J, the junction kept 1 base outside the gene matches. The CDR3 coding sequence is TGTGCCAGCAGCCGGACAGGGGCCTACGAGCAGTACTTC. Translated, it gives CASSRTGAYEQYF. The full variable domain, in which reference TRBV7-8 and TRBJ2-7 provide the parts outside the CDR3, is GAGVSQSPRYKVAKRGQDVALRCDPISGHVSLFWYQQALGQGPEFLTYFQNEAQLDKSGLPSDRFFAERPEGSVSTLKIQRTQQEDSAVYLCASSRTGAYEQYFGPGTRLTVT.

V is TRBV7-2 and J is TRBJ1-1; 10 bases agree with TRBD1. With V trimmed by 4 bases and J by 8 bases, 19 bases remained unmatched. CDR1 is SGHTA and CDR2 is FQGNSA in the germline V gene. The CDR3 covers 18 residues. This chain's CDR3 is CASSSQPGTGALVYEAFF. The CDR3 bases are TGTGCCAGCAGCTCTCAACCCGGGACAGGGGCACTAGTCTACGAAGCTTTCTTT.

In nucleotides, the CDR3 is TGTGCCAGCAGCCAAGGTGCAGAGACTAGCGGGAAAGAGACCCAGTACTTC. It yields the protein CASSQGAETSGKETQYF. The V and J genes are TRBV4-2 and TRBJ2-5, with 11 bases lining up with TRBD2. Germline values: CDR1 LGHNA, CDR2 YNFKEQ. The CDR3 spans 17 residues. With 1 base clipped from V and 3 bases from J, the junction kept 7 bases outside the gene matches.

This chain links TRBV6-6 with TRBJ1-5; no clear D gene. Germline lookup yields CDR1 MNHNY and CDR2 SVGAGI (reference sequence). With 2 bases removed from V and 7 bases from J, the gap between germline ends came to 12 bases. This CDR3 comprises 14 residues. CDR3 DNA: TGTGCCAGCAGTTACGAGGGAGAGTCACAGCCCCAGCATTTT. This translates into CASSYEGESQPQHF.

The chain carries TRBV7-8 and TRBJ1-4; a possible D gene is TRBD1 (5 bases). The CDR3 is 15 residues long. Germline V gives CDR1 SGHVS, CDR2 FQNEAQ. V lost 2 bases and J lost 4, with 11 bases in between. The CDR3 bases are TGTGCCAGCAGCTTACTTTCAGGGAATAATGAAAAACTGTTTTTT. It yields the protein CASSLLSGNNEKLFF.

The rearrangement joins TRBV12-3 or TRBV12-4 to TRBJ2-5; D unresolved. Trimming took 4 bases from V and 7 from J, leaving 7 bases between them. This CDR3 has 11 residues. The CDR3 spells CASSSPVTQYF. In nucleotides, the CDR3 is TGTGCCAGCAGTTCGCCGGTGACCCAGTACTTC.

V usage is TRBV6-5 and J usage is TRBJ1-2, with D unclear. With 6 bases removed from V and 9 bases from J, the gap between germline ends came to 17 bases. Germline-derived CDR1 and CDR2 are MNHEY and SVGAGI. The CDR3 totals 13 residues. CDR3 DNA: TGTGCCAGCAGAATGGGGTCGGGGTTTAGCTACACCTTC. Its protein product is CASRMGSGFSYTF.

CDR3 DNA sequence: TGTGCCAGTTCTGGGGGGGTGCTCAACACTGAAGCTTTCTTT. Its translation is CASSGGVLNTEAFF. The chain recombines TRBV7-2 with TRBJ1-1, with a weak D call TRBD1 (5 bases). V gave up 9 bases and J gave up 2 bases, with 16 bases separating them. Germline V gives CDR1 SGHTA, CDR2 FQGNSA. This CDR3 contains 14 residues.